This T cell receptor (beta chain) comes out of a study of control samples from healthy donors and cancer patients. The CDR3 consists of 17 residues. The germline CDR1 and CDR2 sequences are MNHEY and SMNVEV (reference sequence). V was cut by 1 base and J by 0 bases, with 10 bases left in between. Method: immunoSEQ multiplex PCR; TCRdb's copy keeps in-frame clones and lacks some. The sample includes about 110,000 clones, approximately 84% seen only once; the top ten take around 6.2%. The receptor was isolated from a man in his late teens or twenties in good health. The sequencing sample was made of blood. The chain combines TRBV27 with TRBJ1-6; D gene ambiguous. The CDR3 region has the DNA TGTGCCAGCAGTTTATGGGGTCAGAGCTCCTATAATTCACCCCTCCACTTT. Its translation is CASSLWGQSSYNSPLHF.